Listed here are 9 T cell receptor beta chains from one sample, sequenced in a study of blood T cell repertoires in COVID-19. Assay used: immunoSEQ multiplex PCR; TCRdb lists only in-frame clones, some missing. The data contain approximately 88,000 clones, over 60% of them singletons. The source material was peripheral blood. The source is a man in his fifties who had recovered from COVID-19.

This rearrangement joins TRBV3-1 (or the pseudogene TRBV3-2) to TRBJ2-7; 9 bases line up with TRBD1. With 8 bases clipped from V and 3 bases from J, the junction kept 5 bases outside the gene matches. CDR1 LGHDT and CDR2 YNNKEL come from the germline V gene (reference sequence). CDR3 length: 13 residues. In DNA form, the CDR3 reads TGTGCCAGCGCCGGGACAGGGATCTACGAGCAGTACTTC. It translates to CASAGTGIYEQYF.

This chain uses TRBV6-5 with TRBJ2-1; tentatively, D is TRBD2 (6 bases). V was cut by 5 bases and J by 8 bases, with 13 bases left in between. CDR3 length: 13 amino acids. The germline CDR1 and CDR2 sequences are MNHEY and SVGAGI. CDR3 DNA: TGTGCCAGCAGTACCCGACTAGTTGATGAGCAGTTCTTC. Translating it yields CASSTRLVDEQFF.

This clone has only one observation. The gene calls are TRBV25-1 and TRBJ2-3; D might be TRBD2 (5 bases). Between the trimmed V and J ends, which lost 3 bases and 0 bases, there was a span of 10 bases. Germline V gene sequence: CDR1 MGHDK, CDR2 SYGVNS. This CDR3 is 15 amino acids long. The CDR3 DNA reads TGTGCCAGCAGTGACCCTAGGACTAGCACAGATACGCAGTATTTT. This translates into CASSDPRTSTDTQYF.

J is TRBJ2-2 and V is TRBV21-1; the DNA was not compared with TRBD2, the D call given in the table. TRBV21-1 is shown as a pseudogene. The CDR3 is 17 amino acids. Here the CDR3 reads CASSRNRGVSRTGELFF. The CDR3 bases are TGTGCCAGCAGCAGAAATCGGGGGGTGAGTCGGACCGGGGAGCTGTTTTTT.

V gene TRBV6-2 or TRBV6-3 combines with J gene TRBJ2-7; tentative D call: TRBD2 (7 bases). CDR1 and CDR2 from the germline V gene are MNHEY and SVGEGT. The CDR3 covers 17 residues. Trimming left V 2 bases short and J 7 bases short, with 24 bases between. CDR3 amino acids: CASSYGYGLAEGGEQYF. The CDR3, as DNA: TGTGCCAGCAGTTACGGCTACGGGCTAGCGGAGGGGGGGGAGCAGTACTTC.

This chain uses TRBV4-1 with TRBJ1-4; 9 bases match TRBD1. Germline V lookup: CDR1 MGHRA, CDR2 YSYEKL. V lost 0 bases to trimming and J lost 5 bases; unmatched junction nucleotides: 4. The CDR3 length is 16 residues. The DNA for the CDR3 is TGCGCCAGCAGCCAAGAAAGGGGGACAGGGAATGAAAAACTGTTTTTT. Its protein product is CASSQERGTGNEKLFF.

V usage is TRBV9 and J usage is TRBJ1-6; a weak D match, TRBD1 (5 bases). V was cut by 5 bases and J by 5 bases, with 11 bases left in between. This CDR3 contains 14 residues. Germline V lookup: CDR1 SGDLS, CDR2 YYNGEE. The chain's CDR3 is CASRAGTDNSPLHF. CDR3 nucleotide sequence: TGTGCCAGCAGAGCCGGGACTGATAATTCACCCCTCCACTTT.

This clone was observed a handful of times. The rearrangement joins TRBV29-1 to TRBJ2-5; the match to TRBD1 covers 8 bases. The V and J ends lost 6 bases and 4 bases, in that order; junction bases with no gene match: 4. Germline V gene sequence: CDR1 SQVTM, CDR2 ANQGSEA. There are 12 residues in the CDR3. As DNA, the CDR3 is TGCAGCGTCTCCCAGGGGGCAGAGACCCAGTACTTC. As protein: CSVSQGAETQYF.

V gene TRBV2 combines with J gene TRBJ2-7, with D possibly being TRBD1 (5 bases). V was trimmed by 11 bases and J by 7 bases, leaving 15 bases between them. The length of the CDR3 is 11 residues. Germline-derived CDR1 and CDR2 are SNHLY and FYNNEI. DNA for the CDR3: TGTGCCTCCCGCGCGCAGGGAGAGCAGTACTTC. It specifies CASRAQGEQYF. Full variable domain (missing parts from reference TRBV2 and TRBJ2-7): EPEVTQTPSHQVTQMGQEVILRCVPISNHLYFYWYRQILGQKVEFLVSFYNNEISEKSEIFDDQFSVERPDGSNFTLKIRSTKLEDSAMYFCASRAQGEQYFGPGTRLTVT.